The entry that follows covers one TCR beta chain sequence. This sample stems from a study of human T cells and chemical hapten exposure. The wider study: Per-sample TCR yields varied mainly from small pooled library volume differences.

TCRdb re-called the RACE reads through MiXCR, storing one row per CDR3 protein. The repertoire holds more than 70,000 distinct CDR3 sequences, roughly 11% seen once, with about 1.4% in the top ten. The sample's time point: patch test 2, 6 weeks after DPC sensitization. Treatment given: therapeutic diphenylcyclopropenone sensitization with weekly scalp DPC. The sequencing here drew on whole blood, taken in connection with sensitization to the hapten diphenylcyclopropenone (DPC). The receptor comes from a man in his late teens or twenties with alopecia areata. Some clones in this sample may be carry-over from other donors' samples.

CDR3 DNA sequence: TGTGCCAGCAGCTTAGAAGGGGGTGACTATAATTCACCCCTCCACTTT. Translating gives CASSLEGGDYNSPLHF. This sequence joins TRBV7-6 and TRBJ1-6, with D maybe TRBD1 (6 bases). V dropped 1 base and J dropped 3 bases, with 10 bases sitting between them. CDR3 size: 16 residues. Germline CDR1 reads SGHVS; CDR2 reads FNYEAQ.